These 30 T cell receptor beta chains came from one sample sequenced in a study of STAT3 mutations in large granular lymphocyte leukemia. Study-level results: At least one immunodominant TCR beta clonotype appeared in every T-cell large granular lymphocyte leukemia patient.

These TCRs are of unknown antigen specificity. The table came from immunoSEQ multiplex PCR; TCRdb's copy has only in-frame clones and leaves some out. The table includes roughly 6,000 clones, about 32% detected once. Sequenced input: peripheral blood mononuclear cells. These receptor sequences come from a woman aged 40 to 50 with T-cell large granular lymphocyte leukemia. Some clones in this sample may be carry-over from other donors' samples.

The CDR3 is CASSPRVSGQGTDTQYF. As DNA, the CDR3 is TGTGCCAGCTCACCCCGAGTCTCGGGACAGGGGACAGATACGCAGTATTTT. The J gene is TRBJ2-3, the V gene TRBV18, with 10 bases lining up with TRBD1. Germline V lookup: CDR1 KGHSH, CDR2 LQKENI. This CDR3 region has 17 residues. V shed 3 bases and J 3 bases; nucleotides not matched to a gene: 9.

This chain uses TRBV14 with TRBJ1-2; TRBD1 matches at 10 bases. The germline V gene has CDR1 SGHDN and CDR2 FVKESK. The CDR3 covers 18 residues. Trimming cost V 4 bases and J 6 bases; bases outside gene matches: 17. CDR3 in amino acids: CASSPDFPTGGFSDGYTF. CDR3 in DNA: TGTGCCAGCAGCCCCGATTTCCCGACAGGGGGCTTCTCCGATGGCTACACCTTC.

The V gene is TRBV27, the J gene TRBJ2-7; no clear D gene. The CDR3 spans 10 residues. The germline gives CDR1 MNHEY, CDR2 SMNVEV (reference sequence). The V and J ends lost 8 bases and 4 bases respectively, with 6 bases between them. The CDR3 spells CASGWYEQYF. The CDR3 DNA sequence: TGTGCCAGCGGCTGGTACGAGCAGTACTTC.

This clone was seen a handful of times. This chain links TRBV27 with TRBJ1-1; tentative D call: TRBD1 (5 bases). The germline gives CDR1 MNHEY, CDR2 SMNVEV (reference sequence). The CDR3 contains 14 residues. V gave up 5 bases and J gave up 2 bases, with 12 bases separating them. CDR3 DNA: TGTGCCAGCAGTCCCCCGGACACAAACACTGAAGCTTTCTTT. Translating gives CASSPPDTNTEAFF.

In its sample, this clone was seen once. This sequence joins TRBV29-1 and TRBJ2-5; TRBD2 aligns across 10 bases. The junction had 12 bases not matched to a gene; V was cut back by 2 bases and J by 3 bases. Germline V gives CDR1 SQVTM, CDR2 ANQGSEA. The CDR3 covers 17 residues. The DNA for the CDR3 is TGCAGCGTTGAACAAGTATCTAGCGGGAGAGGCGAAGAGACCCAGTACTTC. Translating it yields CSVEQVSSGRGEETQYF.

This clone has a handful of counts. The gene calls are TRBV7-9 and TRBJ2-5, with 11 bases aligning to TRBD1. The junction had 6 bases not matched to a gene; V was cut back by 5 bases and J by 1 base. CDR3 length: 16 residues. Looked up from germline, CDR1 is SEHNR and CDR2 is FQNEAQ (reference sequence). The CDR3 region is CASSPGDRGTQETQYF. DNA for the CDR3: TGTGCCAGCAGCCCAGGGGACAGGGGGACCCAAGAGACCCAGTACTTC.

The genes are TRBV5-1 and TRBJ2-7, with 13 bases identical to TRBD2. Germline CDR1 is SGHRS and CDR2 is YFSETQ. The CDR3 totals 16 residues. With 4 bases clipped from V and 4 bases from J, the junction kept 8 bases outside the gene matches. CDR3 DNA: TGCGCCAGCAGCACCGGACTAGCGGGGGAACAGTACGAGCAGTACTTC. It translates to CASSTGLAGEQYEQYF.

This clone was counted once. The chain combines TRBV5-1 with TRBJ2-3; D call uncertain. The germline V and J ends were trimmed by 4 bases and 1 base, with 1 base remaining between them. Germline CDR1 and CDR2: SGHRS and YFSETQ. This CDR3 has 11 amino acids. Written as DNA, the CDR3 is TGCGCCAGCAGCCGCACAGATACGCAGTATTTT. This encodes CASSRTDTQYF.

The sample holds a few counts of this clone. The V call is TRBV29-1, the J call TRBJ1-1; D gene unclear. Trimming took 4 bases from V and 2 from J, leaving 11 bases between them. The CDR3 is made up of 13 amino acids. Per germline, CDR1 SQVTM and CDR2 ANQGSEA. CDR3 coding DNA: TGCAGCGTTGCTGAGGGAGTAAACACTGAAGCTTTCTTT. Amino acid sequence: CSVAEGVNTEAFF. Using reference TRBV29-1 and TRBJ1-1 for the parts outside the CDR3, the full variable domain is SAVISQKPSRDICQRGTSLTIQCQVDSQVTMMFWYRQQPGQSLTLIATANQGSEATYESGFVIDKFPISRPNLTFSTLTVSNMSPEDSSIYLCSVAEGVNTEAFFGQGTRLTVV.

The J gene is TRBJ1-2, the V gene TRBV27; 9 bases map to TRBD1. CDR3 length: 17 amino acids. Germline V gives CDR1 MNHEY, CDR2 SMNVEV (reference sequence). The junction had 14 bases not matched to a gene; V was cut back by 7 bases and J by 2 bases. This CDR3 reads CASTPLGTGLFNYGYTF. CDR3 coding DNA: TGTGCCAGCACCCCGCTCGGGACAGGGCTTTTCAACTATGGCTACACCTTC.

The chain joins TRBV7-2 to TRBJ2-6, with 7 bases identical to TRBD2. Per germline, CDR1 SGHTA and CDR2 FQGNSA. The CDR3 sequence is 16 residues long. J gave up 0 bases and V 8 bases, and 7 bases lay outside the gene matches. CDR3 loop: CASPSREGSGANVLTF. Written as DNA, the CDR3 is TGTGCCAGCCCCTCTAGGGAGGGCTCTGGGGCCAACGTCCTGACTTTC. The variable domain in full, with the rest retrieved from reference TRBV7-2 and TRBJ2-6, is GAGVSQSPSNKVTEKGKDVELRCDPISGHTALYWYRQSLGQGLEFLIYFQGNSAPDKSGLPSDRFSAERTGGSVSTLTIQRTQQEDSAVYLCASPSREGSGANVLTFGAGSRLTVL.

This chain joins TRBV27 and TRBJ1-1; D is perhaps TRBD1 (6 bases). Trimming pared 0 bases from V and 4 bases from J, leaving 15 bases between. Germline values: CDR1 MNHEY, CDR2 SMNVEV (reference sequence). The CDR3 contains 16 residues. The CDR3 bases are TGTGCCAGCAGTTTATCAGAAACAGGGTCCTTCACTGAAGCTTTCTTT. The encoded protein is CASSLSETGSFTEAFF.

The chain links TRBV7-2 to TRBJ1-1, with 8 bases lining up with TRBD1. CDR1 is SGHTA and CDR2 is FQGNSA in the germline V gene. The CDR3 contains 15 residues. Trimming removed 3 bases from V and 1 base from J; junction bases left unmatched: 4. CDR3 DNA: TGTGCCAGCAGCTTTGGGGACAGGCGGAACACTGAAGCTTTCTTT. It translates to CASSFGDRRNTEAFF.

The V and J genes are TRBV27 and TRBJ1-1, with 7 bases identical to TRBD1. Trimming took 7 bases from V and 11 from J; bases not matched to a gene: 10. There are 12 residues in the CDR3. Germline V gene lookup returns CDR1 MNHEY and CDR2 SMNVEV (reference sequence). The CDR3 DNA is TGTGCCAGCACCACAACAGGGGCGCGCGCTTTCTTT. Its protein is CASTTTGARAFF.

The rearrangement uses TRBV7-2 and TRBJ2-5; no clear D. CDR1 and CDR2 (germline): SGHTA, FQGNSA. Trimming left V 2 bases short and J 5 bases short, with 9 bases between. The CDR3 is 13 residues long. This CDR3 is CASSLMKGETQYF. The CDR3, as DNA: TGTGCCAGCAGCTTAATGAAAGGGGAGACCCAGTACTTC.

This clone was counted only a few times. The chain couples TRBV19 to TRBJ1-1; no clear D. CDR3 size: 14 residues. The germline V gene has CDR1 LNHDA and CDR2 SQIVND (reference sequence). V was clipped by 4 bases and J by 0 bases, with 9 bases between them. CDR3 sequence (DNA): TGTGCCAGTAGTAGCAACATGATGAACACTGAAGCTTTCTTT. It encodes CASSSNMMNTEAFF.

Only a few counts were recorded for this clone. This chain joins TRBV10-3 and TRBJ1-2, with 7 nucleotides matching TRBD1. Per germline, CDR1 ENHRY and CDR2 SYGVKD. V was clipped by 5 bases and J by 6 bases; unmatched bases: 3. There are 12 residues in the CDR3. The chain's CDR3 is CAISRQGHGYTF. The DNA for the CDR3 is TGTGCCATCAGTCGACAGGGCCATGGCTACACCTTC.

V and J are TRBV7-2 and TRBJ1-2, with TRBD1 matching 12 bases. The CDR3 extends over 17 amino acids. V shed 6 bases, J shed 8 bases, and the junction held 16 bases outside the gene matches. Germline V gives CDR1 SGHTA, CDR2 FQGNSA. The CDR3 DNA reads TGTGCCAGCAGGACGAAGGCTCGGGACAGGGGGCAATGGGGCTACACCTTC. Its protein product is CASRTKARDRGQWGYTF.

This clone showed up just a few times. The rearrangement uses TRBV6-1 and TRBJ2-7; 7 nucleotides match TRBD2. The CDR3 has 15 residues. Germline CDR1 reads MNHNS; CDR2 reads SASEGT. Trimming took 5 bases from V and 5 from J; bases not matched to a gene: 12. The DNA of the CDR3 is TGTGCCAGCAGTCTGGGGGGGGACCAATTCAACGAGCAGTACTTC. Amino acids: CASSLGGDQFNEQYF.

This clone was counted a few times. The chain joins TRBV18 to TRBJ2-5, with 9 bases matching TRBD1. Germline loops: CDR1 KGHSH, CDR2 LQKENI. This CDR3 is built from 15 residues. The trim removed 3 bases at V and 2 bases at J, leaving 4 bases unmatched. Here the CDR3 DNA reads TGTGCCAGCTCACCTCGGGACAGGGAGCAAGAGACCCAGTACTTC. Amino acids: CASSPRDREQETQYF.

The chain employs TRBV29-1 and TRBJ2-7; 12 bases fit TRBD1. The CDR3 spans 12 residues. Germline CDR1 and CDR2: SQVTM and ANQGSEA. Trimming at V came to 7 bases and at J to 6 bases, leaving 4 bases not matched to a gene. The CDR3: CSAGQGAGEQYF. For the CDR3, the DNA is TGCAGCGCGGGACAGGGGGCGGGCGAGCAGTACTTC.

The gene calls are TRBV5-6 and TRBJ2-3, with D possibly matching TRBD2 (6 bases). Trimming stripped 5 bases from V and 2 bases from J, with 18 bases between. CDR1 is SGHDT, CDR2 YYEEEE, per germline. CDR3 length: 16 amino acids. In DNA, the CDR3 is TGTGCCAGCAGTTCGACGGGACTCTACATCACAGATACGCAGTATTTT. Translated: CASSSTGLYITDTQYF.

This rearrangement joins TRBV7-6 to TRBJ2-7; D might be TRBD1 or TRBD2, each matching 5 bases. CDR1 and CDR2 from the germline V gene are SGHVS and FNYEAQ. The germline V and J ends were trimmed by 1 base and 0 bases, with 13 bases remaining between them. The CDR3 extends over 16 amino acids. This CDR3 is CASSLEGRNPSYEQYF. The CDR3, as DNA: TGTGCCAGCAGCTTAGAGGGACGGAACCCCTCCTACGAGCAGTACTTC.

V usage is TRBV30 and J usage is TRBJ2-7; D may be TRBD2 (5 bases). Trimming left V 5 bases short and J 12 bases short, with 20 bases between. The CDR3 runs to 12 residues. Looked up from germline, CDR1 is GTSNPN and CDR2 is SVGIG (reference sequence). CDR3 DNA sequence: TGTGCCTGGGACGGGCCAGATAGCGTCCGGTACTTC. Translated, it gives CAWDGPDSVRYF.

The chain joins TRBV5-4 to TRBJ2-7, with 7 bases fitting TRBD1. The trim removed 0 bases at V and 3 bases at J, leaving 3 bases unmatched. Germline loops: CDR1 SGHNT, CDR2 YYREEE (reference sequence). This CDR3 contains 14 residues. CDR3 DNA: TGTGCCAGCAGCTTGGGAGGGGGCTTCTACGAGCAGTACTTC. This encodes CASSLGGGFYEQYF.

V and J are TRBV9 and TRBJ2-7, with TRBD2 as a possible D gene (5 bases). Trimming removed 5 bases at V and 6 bases at J, with 15 bases between. CDR3 size: 13 residues. Germline CDR1 SGDLS, CDR2 YYNGEE. CDR3 bases: TGTGCCAGCAGTCTAGGAGGAATCCGCGAGCAGTACTTC. This codes for CASSLGGIREQYF.

This clone was observed a few times. CDR3 sequence: CASSLHDRGTEAFF. DNA for the CDR3: TGCGCCAGCAGCTTGCATGACAGAGGGACTGAAGCTTTCTTT. The V gene is TRBV5-1, the J gene TRBJ1-1, with D possibly TRBD1 on 5 matching bases. This CDR3 is built from 14 residues. Trimming removed 1 base from V and 5 bases from J, with 12 bases in between. The V gene's germline CDR1 is SGHRS and CDR2 YFSETQ.

There are a few counts of this clone. This chain links TRBV28 with TRBJ1-2; D unclear. The germline gives CDR1 MDHEN, CDR2 SYDVKM. The V end lost 5 bases, the J end lost 8 bases, and 15 bases lay between the germline ends. The CDR3 contains 13 residues. The CDR3 DNA reads as TGTGCCAGCAGTCCGGTGTCCCTTGGAGGCTACACCTTC. Translated: CASSPVSLGGYTF.

A single count supports this clone. This rearrangement joins TRBV29-1 to TRBJ2-1, with 9 positions matching TRBD1. The CDR3 is made up of 13 amino acids. Germline values: CDR1 SQVTM, CDR2 ANQGSEA. The junction had 7 bases not matched to a gene; V was cut back by 7 bases and J by 6 bases. The CDR3, as DNA: TGCAGCGGCCGGGACAGGGTCGCCAATGAGCAGTTCTTC. Residues: CSGRDRVANEQFF.

This clone turned up a few times. This chain connects TRBV4-1 to TRBJ1-2, with 7 bases matching TRBD1. Trimming took 2 bases from V and 4 from J; bases not matched to a gene: 16. Germline V gene lookup returns CDR1 MGHRA and CDR2 YSYEKL. This CDR3 has 18 residues. The CDR3 DNA reads TGCGCCAGCAGCCAATCTAGGACAGGTGATTTTGCAGGCTATGGCTACACCTTC. It translates to CASSQSRTGDFAGYGYTF.